Below, 2 T cell receptor beta chains from the same sample are listed, as sequenced in a study of blood T cell repertoires in COVID-19. Profiling relied on immunoSEQ multiplex PCR, and the TCRdb table lists in-frame clones only, not all of them. This table holds nearly 350,000 clones, around 90% found once. Input material: peripheral blood. Every receptor here comes from a woman younger than 35 who had recovered from COVID-19.

This clone has just one count. The chain joins TRBV4-3 to TRBJ2-1, with D tentatively TRBD1 (5 bases). Germline CDR1 and CDR2: LGHNA and YSLEER. V was clipped by 0 bases and J by 10 bases, with 16 bases between them. The CDR3 sequence is 15 residues long. CDR3 amino acids: CASSQDLVPQGEQFF. For the CDR3, the DNA is TGCGCCAGCAGCCAAGATCTTGTTCCCCAGGGAGAGCAGTTCTTC.

CDR3 in DNA: TGTGCCAGCAGCGTAGGACAGACAGGGGAGACCCAGTACTTC. Residues: CASSVGQTGETQYF. This chain uses TRBV9 with TRBJ2-5; the match to TRBD1 covers 7 bases. V lost 0 bases to trimming and J lost 5 bases; unmatched junction nucleotides: 4. Per germline, CDR1 SGDLS and CDR2 YYNGEE. The CDR3 runs 14 residues.